The 27 T cell receptor beta chains below all came from one sample that was sequenced in a study of CD8+ T cells in alopecia areata. Once RNA had been extracted, it was reverse transcribed into cDNA to act as the sequencing template. Method: immunoSEQ multiplex PCR; TCRdb's copy keeps in-frame clones and lacks some. The table has some 150,000 clones, roughly 58% seen once. Noted treatment: oral pan-JAK inhibitor, 5-10 mg twice daily. Sequencing used CD4+ T cells sorted from blood, obtained between weeks 55 and 65, from a patient treated with tofacitinib. The receptors stem from a human donor with alopecia areata.

The chain is built from TRBV15 and TRBJ1-4; a weak D match, TRBD1 (6 bases). Trimming removed 2 bases at V and 8 bases at J, with 18 bases between. The CDR3 extends over 16 amino acids. From germline, CDR1 is LNHNV and CDR2 YYDKDF (reference sequence). The CDR3: CATSRHRQAPEEKLFF. CDR3 nucleotide sequence: TGTGCCACCAGCAGACACCGACAGGCGCCAGAAGAAAAACTGTTTTTT.

This clone was counted a single time. The sample carries other DNA sequences with the same CDR3. The genes are TRBV29-1 and TRBJ2-7; D is possibly TRBD1 or TRBD2 (6 bases each). Looked up from germline, CDR1 is SQVTM and CDR2 is ANQGSEA. This CDR3 is built from 11 residues. Trimming cost V 4 bases and J 4 bases, with 8 bases left between them. CDR3 in DNA: TGCAGCGTTGCGGGGGCTTACGAGCAGTACTTC. Protein sequence: CSVAGAYEQYF.

This clone has more than one count but fewer than ten. The chain recombines TRBV7-2 with TRBJ1-1; D might be TRBD1 (5 bases). This CDR3 is 15 amino acids long. Germline assignment: CDR1 SGHTA and CDR2 FQGNSA. The V end lost 5 bases, the J end lost 4 bases, and 17 bases lay between the germline ends. CDR3 nucleotides: TGTGCCAGCAGCGTGGCCCAGGGTGGGGCCACTGAAGCTTTCTTT. This encodes CASSVAQGGATEAFF.

The J gene is TRBJ2-5, the V gene TRBV5-1, with 8 nucleotides matching TRBD2. CDR3 length: 12 residues. Germline V CDR1 and CDR2: SGHRS, YFSETQ. The V and J ends lost 1 base and 11 bases, in that order; junction bases with no gene match: 4. The CDR3 bases are TGCGCCAGCAGCTTGCATAGCGGGGAACAGTACTTC. Translation: CASSLHSGEQYF.

The chain uses TRBV5-8 and TRBJ2-1; D perhaps matches TRBD1 (6 bases). The V end was cut by 4 bases, the J end by 13 bases, with 21 bases between. The length of the CDR3 is 14 residues. Per the germline V gene, CDR1 is SGHTS and CDR2 is YDEGEE. The CDR3 reads CASSLEYRAKDQFF. CDR3 DNA sequence: TGTGCCAGCAGCCTAGAGTACAGGGCCAAAGACCAGTTCTTC.

This clone was seen only once. The chain joins TRBV29-1 to TRBJ1-5; TRBD1 aligns across 7 bases. The CDR3 totals 13 residues. Germline trimming cut 6 bases from V and 1 base from J; bases unmatched to any gene: 3. Germline-derived CDR1 and CDR2 are SQVTM and ANQGSEA. The CDR3 is CSVAGQSNQPQHF. CDR3 bases: TGCAGCGTAGCGGGACAGAGCAATCAGCCCCAGCATTTT.

The chain links TRBV25-1 to TRBJ1-5, with unresolved D. Looked up from germline, CDR1 is MGHDK and CDR2 is SYGVNS. The V and J ends lost 8 bases and 2 bases respectively, with 10 bases between them. This CDR3 comprises 13 residues. Here the CDR3 reads CASSPAGNQPQHF. CDR3 sequence (DNA): TGTGCCAGCTCTCCCGCGGGCAATCAGCCCCAGCATTTT.

The rearrangement joins TRBV4-2 to TRBJ2-7, with a weak D call TRBD1 (5 bases). This CDR3 has 14 residues. V was cut by 0 bases and J by 4 bases, with 10 bases left in between. The germline CDR1 and CDR2 sequences are LGHNA and YNFKEQ. The CDR3 region is CASSQEGVQYEQYF. In DNA, the CDR3 is TGTGCCAGCAGCCAAGAAGGGGTCCAGTACGAGCAGTACTTC.

This clone came up a few times. This chain joins TRBV5-1 and TRBJ2-1; D unresolved. Trimming removed 2 bases from V and 8 bases from J, with 8 bases in between. Looked up from germline, CDR1 is SGHRS and CDR2 is YFSETQ. The CDR3 runs to 12 residues. CDR3 DNA: TGCGCCAGCAGCTTCCTAGGTGATGAGCAGTTCTTC. Protein product: CASSFLGDEQFF.

This chain uses TRBV29-1 with TRBJ1-2; TRBD1 might be the D (5 bases). V lost 4 bases and J lost 13, with 19 bases in between. Germline CDR1 reads SQVTM; CDR2 reads ANQGSEA. The CDR3 length is 12 residues. The CDR3 is CSVATGPYLRTF. DNA for the CDR3: TGCAGCGTTGCTACGGGACCCTATTTGCGCACCTTC. The full variable domain, in which reference TRBV29-1 and TRBJ1-2 provide the parts outside the CDR3, is SAVISQKPSRDICQRGTSLTIQCQVDSQVTMMFWYRQQPGQSLTLIATANQGSEATYESGFVIDKFPISRPNLTFSTLTVSNMSPEDSSIYLCSVATGPYLRTFGSGTRLTVV.

This chain uses TRBV2 with TRBJ1-2; possibly TRBD1 for D (6 bases). Germline V gives CDR1 SNHLY, CDR2 FYNNEI. The V end was cut by 5 bases, the J end by 7 bases, with 14 bases between. This CDR3 has 13 residues. The CDR3 sequence is CASSSQGSSGYTF. The CDR3, as DNA: TGTGCCAGCAGTTCACAGGGATCGAGTGGCTACACCTTC.

This chain uses TRBV29-1 with TRBJ1-1, with D uncertain. Germline CDR1 and CDR2: SQVTM and ANQGSEA. The CDR3 runs 13 residues. Trimming removed 3 bases from V and 1 base from J, with 9 bases in between. CDR3 coding DNA: TGCAGCGTTGAGGGCTGGGGGAACACTGAAGCTTTCTTT. Translating gives CSVEGWGNTEAFF.

The chain carries TRBV6-1 and TRBJ2-1; D ambiguous. The germline CDR1 and CDR2 sequences are MNHNS and SASEGT. V lost 3 bases, J lost 0 bases, and 15 bases lay in between. This CDR3 is 17 amino acids long. The CDR3 coding sequence is TGTGCCAGCAGTGATCAGCCGATCGAGTTCTCCTACAATGAGCAGTTCTTC. Translated, it gives CASSDQPIEFSYNEQFF.

This clone was observed a handful of times. The rearrangement uses TRBV30 and TRBJ2-7; 8 positions match TRBD1. The length of the CDR3 is 14 residues. The V gene end was trimmed by 3 bases and the J gene end by 4 bases; junction bases not matched to a gene: 8. Per germline, CDR1 GTSNPN and CDR2 SVGIG (reference sequence). The CDR3 region is CAWSRDRPTYEQYF. The CDR3 DNA reads TGTGCCTGGAGCCGGGACAGGCCGACTTACGAGCAGTACTTC.

V and J are TRBV6-1 and TRBJ2-2; no clear D. Germline CDR1 is MNHNS and CDR2 is SASEGT. Trimming removed 7 bases from V and 2 bases from J, with 11 bases in between. CDR3 length: 14 amino acids. This chain's CDR3 is CASISLGNTGELFF. CDR3 nucleotide sequence: TGTGCCAGCATATCGCTGGGAAACACCGGGGAGCTGTTTTTT.

A few counts support this clone. The gene calls are TRBV19 and TRBJ2-2; D remains ambiguous. Germline V gene sequence: CDR1 LNHDA, CDR2 SQIVND (reference sequence). V dropped 4 bases and J dropped 6 bases, with 18 bases sitting between them. CDR3 size: 16 residues. CDR3 bases: TGTGCCAGTAGTAGTACCCCTCCCGGGTCGGCCGGGGAGCTGTTTTTT. It yields the protein CASSSTPPGSAGELFF.

This clone was seen a few times. This chain uses TRBV30 with TRBJ2-1; D unclear. V shed 0 bases and J shed 8 bases, with 8 bases lying between them. The CDR3 extends over 12 amino acids. CDR1 and CDR2 (germline): GTSNPN, SVGIG (reference sequence). CDR3 amino acids: CAWSVHLDEQFF. The CDR3 bases are TGTGCCTGGAGTGTTCATTTGGATGAGCAGTTCTTC.

The V and J genes are TRBV2 and TRBJ1-2; D might be TRBD1 (5 bases). V was cut by 8 bases and J by 12 bases, with 7 bases left in between. The CDR3 has 8 amino acids. Germline V gene lookup returns CDR1 SNHLY and CDR2 FYNNEI. The CDR3 coding sequence is TGTGCCAGCGGGGGTCACACCTTC. Protein: CASGGHTF.

The chain has TRBV29-1 and TRBJ1-2; tentative D call: TRBD1 (6 bases). Trimming removed 7 bases from V and 0 bases from J, with 15 bases in between. The CDR3 runs to 14 residues. CDR1 is SQVTM, CDR2 ANQGSEA, per germline. The CDR3 sequence is CSASVQGPNYGYTF. The CDR3 region has the DNA TGCAGCGCGTCCGTACAGGGTCCTAACTATGGCTACACCTTC. The whole variable domain, filled in from reference TRBV29-1 and TRBJ1-2, reads SAVISQKPSRDICQRGTSLTIQCQVDSQVTMMFWYRQQPGQSLTLIATANQGSEATYESGFVIDKFPISRPNLTFSTLTVSNMSPEDSSIYLCSASVQGPNYGYTFGSGTRLTVV.

This clone has more than one count but fewer than ten. The gene calls are TRBV5-1 and TRBJ2-5, with 9 bases fitting TRBD2. Germline lookup yields CDR1 SGHRS and CDR2 YFSETQ. The CDR3 is 16 residues long. Trimming removed 0 bases from V and 1 base from J; junction bases left unmatched: 4. The CDR3 protein is CASSLGQAGGQETQYF. CDR3 sequence (DNA): TGCGCCAGCAGCTTGGGGCAAGCGGGGGGCCAAGAGACCCAGTACTTC.

J is TRBJ1-2 and V is TRBV6-5, with 8 bases lining up with TRBD1. V shed 10 bases, J shed 2 bases, and the junction held 3 bases outside the gene matches. The CDR3 consists of 12 residues. CDR1 is MNHEY and CDR2 is SVGAGI in the germline V gene. CDR3 sequence reads: CATWTGNYGYTF. DNA for the CDR3: TGTGCCACCTGGACAGGGAACTATGGCTACACCTTC.

V usage is TRBV5-1 and J usage is TRBJ1-1; no firm D call. Trimming removed 5 bases from V and 1 base from J, with 12 bases in between. From germline, CDR1 is SGHRS and CDR2 YFSETQ. CDR3 length: 14 residues. The CDR3 region has the DNA TGCGCCAGCAGGAACCTCCCCGCGAACACTGAAGCTTTCTTT. Translation gives CASRNLPANTEAFF.

The CDR3 DNA reads TGTGCCAGCAGCTTAGGTTCACCCCTCCACTTT. Its protein product is CASSLGSPLHF. This rearrangement joins TRBV7-9 to TRBJ1-6; no clear D gene. Germline V gene lookup returns CDR1 SEHNR and CDR2 FQNEAQ (reference sequence). The germline V and J ends were trimmed by 1 base and 9 bases, with 1 base remaining between them. The CDR3 has 11 residues.

V usage is TRBV29-1 and J usage is TRBJ2-5; tentatively, D is TRBD1 (5 bases). V gave up 5 bases and J gave up 3 bases, with 13 bases separating them. There are 13 residues in the CDR3. Germline lookup yields CDR1 SQVTM and CDR2 ANQGSEA. The CDR3 DNA is TGCAGCGTTCGACAGACCTCCGAAGAGACCCAGTACTTC. Protein sequence: CSVRQTSEETQYF.

This clone was seen only a few times. The chain is built from TRBV5-1 and TRBJ2-2, with TRBD1 identical over 10 bases. V trimming: 4 bases; J trimming: 0 bases; junction bases outside the gene matches: 9. Per the germline V gene, CDR1 is SGHRS and CDR2 is YFSETQ. The CDR3 spans 18 residues. The CDR3, as DNA: TGCGCCAGCAGCAGACGACAGGGGGCTAACGCGAACACCGGGGAGCTGTTTTTT. This encodes CASSRRQGANANTGELFF.

CDR3 in amino acids: CASSFRGTSGTDTQYF. The CDR3 bases are TGTGCCAGCAGCTTCCGTGGGACTAGCGGCACAGATACGCAGTATTTT. This chain joins TRBV7-2 and TRBJ2-3, with 10 bases lining up with TRBD2. Trimming took 3 bases from V and 1 from J; bases not matched to a gene: 4. The CDR3 has 16 amino acids. The germline V gene encodes CDR1 SGHTA and CDR2 FQGNSA. Looking up the rest from reference TRBV7-2 and TRBJ2-3 gives the full variable domain: GAGVSQSPSNKVTEKGKDVELRCDPISGHTALYWYRQSLGQGLEFLIYFQGNSAPDKSGLPSDRFSAERTGGSVSTLTIQRTQQEDSAVYLCASSFRGTSGTDTQYFGPGTRLTVL.

This clone was recorded a few times. The J gene is TRBJ2-7, the V gene TRBV9; TRBD2 might be the D (6 bases). Germline V CDR1 and CDR2: SGDLS, YYNGEE. V gave up 0 bases and J gave up 0 bases, with 7 bases separating them. The CDR3 consists of 14 residues. The CDR3 nucleotides read TGTGCCAGCAGCGTAGATAGCGGCTCCTACGAGCAGTACTTC. Residues: CASSVDSGSYEQYF.